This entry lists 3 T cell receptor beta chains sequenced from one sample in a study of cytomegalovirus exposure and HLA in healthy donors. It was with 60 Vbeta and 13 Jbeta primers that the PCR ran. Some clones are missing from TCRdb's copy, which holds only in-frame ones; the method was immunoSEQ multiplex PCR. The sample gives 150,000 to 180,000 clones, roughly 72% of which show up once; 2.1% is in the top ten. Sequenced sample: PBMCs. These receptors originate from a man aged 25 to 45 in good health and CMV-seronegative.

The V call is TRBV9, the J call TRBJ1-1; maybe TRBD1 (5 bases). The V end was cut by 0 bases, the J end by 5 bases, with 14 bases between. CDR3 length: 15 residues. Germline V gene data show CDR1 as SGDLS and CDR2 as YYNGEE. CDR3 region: CASSVGGGGDTEAFF. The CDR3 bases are TGTGCCAGCAGCGTAGGTGGGGGAGGTGATACTGAAGCTTTCTTT.

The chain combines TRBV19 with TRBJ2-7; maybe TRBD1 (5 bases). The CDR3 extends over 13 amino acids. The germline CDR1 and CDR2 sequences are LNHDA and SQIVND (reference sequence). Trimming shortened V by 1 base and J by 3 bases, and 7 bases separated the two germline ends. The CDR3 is CASSIGTNYEQYF. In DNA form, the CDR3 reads TGTGCCAGTAGTATAGGGACAAACTACGAGCAGTACTTC.

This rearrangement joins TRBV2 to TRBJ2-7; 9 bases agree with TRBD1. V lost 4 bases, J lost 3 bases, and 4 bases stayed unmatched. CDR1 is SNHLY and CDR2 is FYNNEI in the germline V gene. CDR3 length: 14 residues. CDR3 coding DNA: TGTGCCAGCAGTGTAGGGACAGGGATCTACGAGCAGTACTTC. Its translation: CASSVGTGIYEQYF. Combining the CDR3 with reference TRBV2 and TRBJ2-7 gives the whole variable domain EPEVTQTPSHQVTQMGQEVILRCVPISNHLYFYWYRQILGQKVEFLVSFYNNEISEKSEIFDDQFSVERPDGSNFTLKIRSTKLEDSAMYFCASSVGTGIYEQYFGPGTRLTVT.